The TCR beta chain described here comes from a study of blood T cell repertoires in COVID-19. The CDR3 has 13 residues. Germline CDR1 reads MRHNA; CDR2 reads SNTAGT. The V gene lost 4 bases and the J gene lost 3 bases, with 9 bases spanning the gap. In the original processing: Estimated nucleated cell counts came from reference gene primer amplification. TCRdb keeps only in-frame clones here, not all; method: immunoSEQ multiplex PCR. V and J calls and clone size are as listed in that table; D and trimming were resolved from the DNA. The data show more than 200,000 clones, under 90% seen once. The receptor was isolated from a man aged 55 to 70 with acute or convalescent COVID-19. The material sequenced was peripheral blood. J is TRBJ1-1 and V is TRBV6-4; D unclear. CDR3 sequence: CASSALRDTEAFF. CDR3 coding DNA: TGTGCCAGCAGTGCCCTCCGGGACACTGAAGCTTTCTTT.